These 5 T cell receptor beta chains came from one sample sequenced in a study of shared clonotypes between healthy human individuals. CD8 cells classed as naive were CD45RO-negative and positively selected for CCR7, excluding terminally differentiated effector memory CD45RA+ cells. Repertoires were generated with immunoSEQ multiplex PCR, while TCRdb's copy carries only in-frame clones and drops some. Counted here are millions of clones, approximately 94% occurring once; the ten biggest clones make up over 1.5%. Sequenced sample: naive CD8+ T cells from PBMCs. These receptors originate from a man between 18 and 35 years old in good health. Some clones in this sample may be carry-over from other donors' samples.

V and J are TRBV10-3 and TRBJ2-7; 9 bases match TRBD1. This CDR3 spans 13 amino acids. V trimming: 6 bases; J trimming: 5 bases; junction bases outside the gene matches: 5. The germline CDR1 and CDR2 sequences are ENHRY and SYGVKD. DNA for the CDR3: TGTGCCATCAGACCCGGGACAGGGCACGAGCAGTACTTC. It encodes CAIRPGTGHEQYF.

CDR3 amino acids: CASSLLAGDTDTQYF. The CDR3 bases are TGTGCCAGCAGTCTGCTAGCGGGAGACACAGATACGCAGTATTTT. This chain joins TRBV7-6 and TRBJ2-3; 10 bases align to TRBD2. Losses at the gene ends were 6 bases for V and 2 bases for J; bases not matched to a gene: 5. Germline CDR1 is SGHVS and CDR2 is FNYEAQ. The CDR3 runs to 15 residues.

This clone has just one count. The rearrangement joins TRBV25-1 to TRBJ1-3; D ambiguous. The CDR3 has 16 amino acids. Germline CDR1 and CDR2: MGHDK and SYGVNS. Trimming removed 1 base at V and 0 bases at J, with 10 bases between. The CDR3 coding sequence is TGTGCCAGCAGTGAATCTGGACGACGCTCTGGAAACACCATATATTTT. Translating it yields CASSESGRRSGNTIYF.

This chain links TRBV27 with TRBJ1-3; tentative D call: TRBD1 (5 bases). CDR1 and CDR2 from the germline V gene are MNHEY and SMNVEV (reference sequence). Between the trimmed V and J ends, which lost 6 bases and 0 bases, there was a span of 18 bases. There are 17 residues in the CDR3. The CDR3 loop is CASSIRGPTISGNTIYF. The CDR3 DNA is TGTGCCAGCAGCATCCGGGGACCAACAATCTCTGGAAACACCATATATTTT.

This sequence joins TRBV4-1 and TRBJ1-5; D possibly corresponds to TRBD1 (6 bases). This CDR3 contains 18 residues. Germline V gives CDR1 MGHRA, CDR2 YSYEKL. Deletions cut 4 bases from V and 0 bases from J, with 19 bases between. For the CDR3, the DNA is TGCGCCAGCAGCCCATTAGGGGGGTTGGGGGCTAGCAATCAGCCCCAGCATTTT. This codes for CASSPLGGLGASNQPQHF.